A selection of T cell receptor beta chains follows, all from one sample in a study of CD8 T cells in Susac syndrome. TCRdb passed the immunoSEQ multiplex PCR reads through MiXCR, listing each CDR3 protein once. The data show 250,000 to 300,000 distinct CDR3 sequences, with 85% seen just once and around 0.21% held by the top ten. Material: CD8+ T cells from PBMCs. These receptor sequences come from a human donor with multiple sclerosis. Both conserved end residues are part of each CDR3. A D gene is named only where the DNA matches it firmly. Clone sizes are given selectively: once, few, many, or a class where the clone is expanded.

-,TRBJ2-7,TRBD1,TRBV27,CASSPMGQGYEQYF,TGTGCCAGCAGTCCCATGGGACAGGGCTACGAGCAGTACTTC
-,TRBJ2-5,-,TRBV7-9,CASSPPLTVKETQYF,TGTGCCAGCAGCCCCCCCCTGACGGTTAAAGAGACCCAGTACTTC
-,TRBJ2-3,-,TRBV5-4,CASSLDRSNTDTQYF,TGTGCCAGCAGCTTGGATCGTTCGAACACAGATACGCAGTATTTT
few,TRBJ1-5,TRBD1,TRBV30,CAWSTGTGNQPQHF,TGTGCCTGGAGTACCGGGACAGGCAATCAGCCCCAGCATTTT
-,TRBJ2-3,TRBD1,TRBV19,CASTPGQGAEDTQYF,TGTGCCAGTACCCCGGGACAGGGGGCGGAAGATACGCAGTATTTT
few,TRBJ1-1,-,TRBV6-5,CASSYSERMNTEAFF,TGTGCCAGCAGTTACTCGGAACGCATGAACACTGAAGCTTTCTTT
-,TRBJ1-4,-,TRBV9,CASSGVGATNEKLFF,TGTGCCAGCAGCGGGGTGGGGGCGACTAATGAAAAACTGTTTTTT
-,TRBJ2-1,-,TRBV20-1,CSFNRDTRRGSYNEQFF,TGCAGTTTTAACAGGGACACCCGAAGGGGCTCCTACAATGAGCAGTTCTTC
-,TRBJ2-1,-,TRBV20-1,CSALPQVNNEQFF,TGCAGTGCCCTACCCCAGGTTAACAATGAGCAGTTCTTC
-,TRBJ1-2,-,TRBV7-2,CASSSTGIVTDGYTF,TGTGCCAGCAGCTCTACCGGAATAGTGACGGATGGCTACACCTTC
-,TRBJ2-3,TRBD2,TRBV5-4,CASSSGLAGGPEDTQYF,TGTGCCAGCAGCTCGGGACTAGCGGGAGGGCCCGAGGATACGCAGTATTTT
-,TRBJ1-5,TRBD1,TRBV7-8,CASSLGRDRGQPQHF,TGTGCCAGCAGCTTGGGCCGGGACAGGGGGCAGCCCCAGCATTTT
-,TRBJ2-7,-,TRBV5-6,CASNHGRTQYEQYF,TGTGCCAGCAACCACGGGCGGACCCAATACGAGCAGTACTTC
-,TRBJ2-7,-,TRBV5-6,CASSQELYEQYF,TGTGCCAGCAGCCAGGAACTCTACGAGCAGTACTTC
-,TRBJ1-2,TRBD1,TRBV7-9,CASSLGTGTHYGYTF,TGTGCCAGCAGCTTAGGGACAGGGACCCACTATGGCTACACCTTC
-,TRBJ2-7,TRBD1,TRBV10-2,CASRVGQGVEQYF,TGCGCCAGCAGGGTGGGACAGGGCGTAGAGCAGTACTTC
-,TRBJ1-1,TRBD1,TRBV12-3/TRBV12-4,CASKKPRGENTEAFF,TGTGCCAGCAAGAAACCCAGGGGGGAGAACACTGAAGCTTTCTTT
-,TRBJ2-2,-,TRBV30,CAWSPGMPGELFF,TGTGCCTGGAGTCCAGGGATGCCCGGGGAGCTGTTTTTT
-,TRBJ2-2,-,TRBV7-9,CASSSRQSANTGELFF,TGTGCCAGCAGCTCCCGACAGAGCGCGAACACCGGGGAGCTGTTTTTT
-,TRBJ1-2,-,TRBV19,CASSPTDSANYGYTF,TGTGCCAGTAGCCCGACAGATTCTGCTAACTATGGCTACACCTTC
-,TRBJ2-1,TRBD1,TRBV19,CASSQVDRYNEQFF,TGTGCCAGTAGTCAGGTGGACAGGTACAATGAGCAGTTCTTC
-,TRBJ2-7,-,TRBV27,CASSFGARWEQYF,TGTGCCAGCAGTTTCGGGGCCCGCTGGGAGCAGTACTTC
-,TRBJ2-1,-,TRBV5-6,CASSLGLEKFF,TGTGCCAGCAGCTTGGGGCTAGAGAAGTTCTTC
-,TRBJ2-7,TRBD1,TRBV7-9,CASGRGQTYEQYF,TGTGCCAGCGGAAGGGGACAGACCTACGAGCAGTACTTC
-,TRBJ2-7,TRBD1,TRBV7-9,CASSLLSGTGAYEQYF,TGTGCCAGCAGCCTCTTATCCGGGACAGGGGCCTACGAGCAGTACTTC
-,TRBJ2-7,TRBD1,TRBV28,CASKKETGLAYEQYF,TGTGCCAGCAAAAAGGAGACAGGGCTCGCCTACGAGCAGTACTTC
-,TRBJ2-7,-,TRBV19,CASSIDRGDSYEQYF,TGTGCCAGTAGTATAGATCGGGGAGACAGCTACGAGCAGTACTTC
-,TRBJ2-2,-,TRBV9,CASRDLTGELFF,TGTGCCAGCAGGGATTTAACCGGGGAGCTGTTTTTT
-,TRBJ2-2,TRBD2,TRBV12-3/TRBV12-4,CASSSFSGRRTGELFF,TGTGCCAGCAGTTCCTTTAGCGGGAGGCGCACCGGGGAGCTGTTTTTT
once,TRBJ2-7,-,TRBV5-6,CASSLGQGRSSYEQYF,TGTGCCAGCAGCTTGGGGCAGGGAAGAAGCTCCTACGAGCAGTACTTC
-,TRBJ2-2,TRBD1,TRBV11-2,CASSSMGQGAHHHRTRELFF,TGTGCCAGCAGCTCCATGGGACAGGGGGCGCATCATCATCGGACACGGGAGCTGTTTTTT
-,TRBJ1-3,-,TRBV20-1,CSSRNREKGGNTIYF,TGCAGTTCCCGTAACAGGGAAAAGGGAGGAAACACCATATATTTT
-,TRBJ2-1,-,TRBV4-3,CASSVGDGYNEQFF,TGCGCCAGCAGTGTTGGCGACGGCTACAATGAGCAGTTCTTC
-,TRBJ2-3,-,TRBV7-2,CASSLVPGGPDTQYF,TGTGCCAGCAGCTTAGTGCCAGGTGGCCCAGATACGCAGTATTTT
-,TRBJ2-3,TRBD2,TRBV3-1,CASSQTSGRLVYTQYF,TGTGCCAGCAGCCAAACTAGCGGGAGATTGGTATATACGCAGTATTTT
-,TRBJ2-7,-,TRBV15,CATSSQGSYEQYF,TGTGCCACCAGCAGCCAGGGGTCCTACGAGCAGTACTTC
-,TRBJ2-7,TRBD1,TRBV7-2,CASSLGTGGHDSYEQYF,TGTGCCAGCAGCCTAGGGACAGGGGGACATGACTCCTACGAGCAGTACTTC
once,TRBJ2-2,TRBD2,TRBV20-1,CSARDHGLAGGPTGELFF,TGCAGTGCTAGAGATCACGGACTAGCGGGAGGGCCGACCGGGGAGCTGTTTTTT
once,TRBJ2-3,TRBD2,TRBV4-3,CASSHQLASSTDTQYF,TGCGCCAGCAGCCACCAACTAGCGTCGAGCACAGATACGCAGTATTTT
-,TRBJ2-1,-,TRBV6-5,CASRPWGGSYNEQFF,TGTGCCAGCAGGCCCTGGGGAGGCTCCTACAATGAGCAGTTCTTC